This TCR beta chain is from a study of patients and donors after allogeneic stem cell transplantation. TCRdb ran MiXCR on the RT-PCR reads and lists one entry per CDR3 protein. The profile covers about a million distinct CDR3 sequences, with more than 15% appearing a single time and roughly 6.4% taken by the ten largest. This clonotype was recorded a few times. V was cut by 0 bases and J by 1 base, with 12 bases left in between. CDR1 and CDR2 (germline): SGHTA, FQGNSA. The CDR3 spans 16 residues. Material: blood, either unsorted or a sorted T cell fraction (not recorded which). This chain uses TRBV7-2 with TRBJ1-1, with TRBD1 as a possible D gene (5 bases). The receptor was isolated from a human donor who was either an allogeneic HSCT recipient or a stem cell or donor lymphocyte infusion donor (not recorded which). It is not recorded whose cells these are; they may come from a transplant donor. For the CDR3, the DNA is TGTGCCAGCAGCTTAGCGCTGGGGGGTAGGAACACTGAAGCTTTCTTT. Its translation: CASSLALGGRNTEAFF.